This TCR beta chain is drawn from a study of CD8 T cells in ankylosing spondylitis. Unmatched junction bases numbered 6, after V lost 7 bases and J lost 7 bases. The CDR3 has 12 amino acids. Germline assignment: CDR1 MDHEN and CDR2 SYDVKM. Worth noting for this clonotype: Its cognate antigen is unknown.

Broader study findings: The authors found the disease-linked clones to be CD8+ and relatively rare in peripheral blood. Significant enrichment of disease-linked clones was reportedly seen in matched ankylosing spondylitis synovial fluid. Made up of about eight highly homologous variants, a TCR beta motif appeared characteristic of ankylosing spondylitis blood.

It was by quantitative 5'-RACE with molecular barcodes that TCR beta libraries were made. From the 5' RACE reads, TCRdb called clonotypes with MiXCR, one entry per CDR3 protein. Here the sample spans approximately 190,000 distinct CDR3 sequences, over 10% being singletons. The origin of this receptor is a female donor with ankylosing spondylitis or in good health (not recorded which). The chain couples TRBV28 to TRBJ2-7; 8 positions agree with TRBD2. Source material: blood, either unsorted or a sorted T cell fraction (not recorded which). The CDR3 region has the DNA TGTGCCAGCACTAGCGGGTCCCTGGAGCAGTACTTC. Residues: CASTSGSLEQYF. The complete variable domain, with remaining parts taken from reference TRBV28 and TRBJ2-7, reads DVKVTQSSRYLVKRTGEKVFLECVQDMDHENMFWYRQDPGLGLRLIYFSYDVKMKEKGDIPEGYSVSREKKERFSLILESASTNQTSMYLCASTSGSLEQYFGPGTRLTVT.